Presented here are 15 T cell receptor beta chains from one specimen sequenced in a study of blood T cell repertoires in COVID-19. Generated by immunoSEQ multiplex PCR, the TCRdb table keeps only in-frame clones and is missing some. This table has fewer than 400,000 clones, 92% appearing once. The sequenced sample consisted of PBMCs or T cells enriched from blood (not recorded which). Receptor source: a woman aged 25 to 39 who had recovered from COVID-19.

The chain employs TRBV19 and TRBJ1-5, with 7 positions matching TRBD1. The germline gives CDR1 LNHDA, CDR2 SQIVND (reference sequence). The trim removed 4 bases at V and 0 bases at J, leaving 3 bases unmatched. This CDR3 has 15 amino acids. This CDR3 is CASSTSGGSNQPQHF. DNA of the CDR3: TGTGCCAGTAGTACATCAGGGGGTAGCAATCAGCCCCAGCATTTT.

The genes are TRBV24-1 and TRBJ2-3, with 8 bases lining up with TRBD2. The CDR3 consists of 16 residues. Germline V gives CDR1 KGHDR, CDR2 SFDVKD. V lost 3 bases, J lost 1 base, and 5 bases stayed unmatched. CDR3 bases: TGTGCCACCAGTGATCCCCTAGCGGGTCGCACAGATACGCAGTATTTT. It encodes CATSDPLAGRTDTQYF.

The chain joins TRBV28 to TRBJ2-3; maybe TRBD2 (5 bases). The CDR3 extends over 14 amino acids. Deletions cut 7 bases from V and 7 bases from J, with 18 bases between. Germline CDR1 reads MDHEN; CDR2 reads SYDVKM. The CDR3 coding sequence is TGTGCCAGCACCCGAGCGGTACTGGGAAATACGCAGTATTTT. Its translation: CASTRAVLGNTQYF.

The rearrangement links TRBV6-2 or TRBV6-3 to TRBJ2-7; 10 positions agree with TRBD2. Per germline, CDR1 MNHEY and CDR2 SVGEGT. Trimming at V came to 0 bases and at J to 3 bases, leaving 11 bases not matched to a gene. CDR3 size: 18 residues. The CDR3 sequence is CASSYSLWTSGSNYEQYF. The CDR3 coding sequence is TGTGCCAGCAGTTACTCCCTCTGGACTAGCGGAAGTAACTACGAGCAGTACTTC.

A single count supports this clone. The V call is TRBV19, the J call TRBJ1-5; D possibly corresponds to TRBD1 (6 bases). The CDR3 totals 17 residues. Trimming took 0 bases from V and 7 from J, leaving 19 bases between them. Germline V CDR1 and CDR2: LNHDA, SQIVND (reference sequence). This CDR3 is CASSIDRGRGLGQPQHF. DNA for the CDR3: TGTGCCAGTAGTATAGATCGGGGGCGGGGGCTAGGACAGCCCCAGCATTTT.

The sample holds one count of this clone. The chain couples TRBV7-9 to TRBJ2-1; tentatively, D is TRBD2 (5 bases). Between the trimmed V and J ends, which lost 6 bases and 6 bases, there was a span of 15 bases. Germline CDR1 reads SEHNR; CDR2 reads FQNEAQ (reference sequence). This CDR3 spans 14 amino acids. This CDR3 is CASSSPGVGNEQFF. In DNA, the CDR3 is TGTGCCAGCAGTTCCCCCGGGGTCGGCAATGAGCAGTTCTTC.

The rearrangement joins TRBV19 to TRBJ2-5; D may be TRBD2 (6 bases). The CDR3 contains 14 residues. Looked up from germline, CDR1 is LNHDA and CDR2 is SQIVND (reference sequence). V lost 9 bases to trimming and J lost 5 bases, with 19 bases between them. The CDR3 DNA reads as TGTGCCAGATATTCACTAGCTAGGAGGGAGACCCAGTACTTC. Translated, it gives CARYSLARRETQYF.

This rearrangement joins TRBV5-1 to TRBJ1-1; D is undetermined. Germline V lookup: CDR1 SGHRS, CDR2 YFSETQ. The CDR3 has 12 amino acids. V was shortened by 6 bases and J by 1 base, with 7 bases between the two germline ends. The CDR3: CASNTGNTEAFF. The CDR3, as DNA: TGCGCCAGCAACACGGGGAACACTGAAGCTTTCTTT.

The V gene is TRBV28, the J gene TRBJ2-7, with D maybe TRBD2 (6 bases). The length of the CDR3 is 16 residues. V lost 3 bases to trimming and J lost 3 bases, with 18 bases between them. CDR1 and CDR2 from the germline V gene are MDHEN and SYDVKM. CDR3 residues: CASSLLNLGGVYEQYF. The CDR3 nucleotides read TGTGCCAGCAGTTTGCTTAACCTGGGGGGAGTCTACGAGCAGTACTTC.

This chain connects TRBV12-3 or TRBV12-4 to TRBJ1-5, with a weak D call TRBD1 (6 bases). V was pared by 4 bases and J by 4 bases, with 8 bases between. The CDR3 contains 13 residues. The CDR3 is CASSYDRNQPQHF. The DNA of the CDR3 is TGTGCCAGCAGTTACGACAGGAATCAGCCCCAGCATTTT.

The genes are TRBV28 and TRBJ2-7, with 7 bases aligning to TRBD1. The V segment lost 6 bases and the J segment 6 bases; nucleotides outside the gene matches: 11. CDR1 and CDR2 from the germline V gene are MDHEN and SYDVKM. The CDR3 has 14 residues. The CDR3 spells CASRVRTGRLEQYF. CDR3 coding DNA: TGTGCCAGCAGAGTACGGACAGGTCGGCTCGAGCAGTACTTC.

The genes are TRBV6-5 and TRBJ2-1; TRBD2 matches 8 bases. Germline lookup yields CDR1 MNHEY and CDR2 SVGAGI. Unmatched junction bases numbered 3, after V lost 2 bases and J lost 3 bases. This CDR3 region has 15 residues. CDR3 in amino acids: CASSYGGGSYNEQFF. DNA for the CDR3: TGTGCCAGCAGTTACGGCGGGGGGAGCTACAATGAGCAGTTCTTC.

The V gene is TRBV28, the J gene TRBJ2-5; TRBD2 matches 10 bases. The CDR3 loop spans 13 amino acids. The J segment lost 5 bases and the V segment lost 6 bases, leaving 3 bases of the junction unmatched. From germline, CDR1 is MDHEN and CDR2 SYDVKM. CDR3 region: CASRLAGAETQYF. CDR3 in DNA: TGTGCCAGCAGGCTAGCGGGGGCTGAGACCCAGTACTTC.

The CDR3 protein is CASGLAGGDEQYF. CDR3 nucleotide sequence: TGTGCCAGCGGCCTAGCGGGAGGAGACGAGCAGTACTTC. The gene calls are TRBV7-9 and TRBJ2-7; 11 positions match TRBD2. The CDR3 length is 13 residues. Germline CDR1 SEHNR, CDR2 FQNEAQ (reference sequence). With 8 bases clipped from V and 5 bases from J, the junction kept 5 bases outside the gene matches.

The rearrangement joins TRBV28 to TRBJ1-4; possibly TRBD1 for D (5 bases). V was trimmed by 8 bases and J by 4 bases, leaving 11 bases between them. This CDR3 is 13 amino acids long. From germline, CDR1 is MDHEN and CDR2 SYDVKM. The DNA of the CDR3 is TGTGCCAGCGGAGGGGACTTTAATGAAAAACTGTTTTTT. Its translation: CASGGDFNEKLFF.